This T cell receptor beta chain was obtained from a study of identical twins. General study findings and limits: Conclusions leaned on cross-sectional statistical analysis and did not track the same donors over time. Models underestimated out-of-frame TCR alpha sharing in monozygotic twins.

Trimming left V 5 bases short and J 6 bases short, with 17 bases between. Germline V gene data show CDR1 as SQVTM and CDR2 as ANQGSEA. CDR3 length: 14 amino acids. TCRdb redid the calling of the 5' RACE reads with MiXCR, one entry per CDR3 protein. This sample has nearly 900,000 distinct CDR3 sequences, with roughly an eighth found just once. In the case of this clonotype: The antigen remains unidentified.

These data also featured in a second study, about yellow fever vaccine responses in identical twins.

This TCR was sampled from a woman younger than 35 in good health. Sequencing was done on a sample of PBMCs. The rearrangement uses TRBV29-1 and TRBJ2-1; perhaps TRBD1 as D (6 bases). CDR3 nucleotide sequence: TGCAGCGTTCTAAATCGGGACAAATTCAATGAGCAGTTCTTC. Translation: CSVLNRDKFNEQFF.